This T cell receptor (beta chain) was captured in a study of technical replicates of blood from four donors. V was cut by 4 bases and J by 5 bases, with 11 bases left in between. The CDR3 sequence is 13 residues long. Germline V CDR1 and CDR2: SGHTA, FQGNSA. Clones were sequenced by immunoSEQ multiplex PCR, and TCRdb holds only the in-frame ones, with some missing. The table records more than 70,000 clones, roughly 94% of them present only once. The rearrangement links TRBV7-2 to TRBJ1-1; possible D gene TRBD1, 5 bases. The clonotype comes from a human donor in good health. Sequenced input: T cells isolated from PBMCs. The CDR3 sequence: CASSSARVTEAFF. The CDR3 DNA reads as TGTGCCAGCAGCTCCGCCAGGGTTACTGAAGCTTTCTTT. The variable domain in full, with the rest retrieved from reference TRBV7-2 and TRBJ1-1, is GAGVSQSPSNKVTEKGKDVELRCDPISGHTALYWYRQSLGQGLEFLIYFQGNSAPDKSGLPSDRFSAERTGGSVSTLTIQRTQQEDSAVYLCASSSARVTEAFFGQGTRLTVV.